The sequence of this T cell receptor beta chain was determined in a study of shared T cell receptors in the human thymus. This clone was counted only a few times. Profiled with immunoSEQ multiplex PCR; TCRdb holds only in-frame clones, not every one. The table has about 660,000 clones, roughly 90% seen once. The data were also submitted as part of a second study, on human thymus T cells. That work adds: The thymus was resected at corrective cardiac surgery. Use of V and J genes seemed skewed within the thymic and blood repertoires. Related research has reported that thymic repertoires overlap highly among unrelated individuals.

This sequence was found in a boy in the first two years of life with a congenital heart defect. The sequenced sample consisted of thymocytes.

The CDR3 loop is CASSTGGASTEAFF. The CDR3 nucleotides read TGCGCCAGCAGTACAGGGGGCGCAAGCACTGAAGCTTTCTTT. This chain uses TRBV10-1 with TRBJ1-1; 9 nucleotides line up with TRBD1. Germline CDR1 and CDR2: WNHNN and SYGVQD (reference sequence). This CDR3 comprises 14 residues. V shed 5 bases and J 4 bases; nucleotides not matched to a gene: 5.